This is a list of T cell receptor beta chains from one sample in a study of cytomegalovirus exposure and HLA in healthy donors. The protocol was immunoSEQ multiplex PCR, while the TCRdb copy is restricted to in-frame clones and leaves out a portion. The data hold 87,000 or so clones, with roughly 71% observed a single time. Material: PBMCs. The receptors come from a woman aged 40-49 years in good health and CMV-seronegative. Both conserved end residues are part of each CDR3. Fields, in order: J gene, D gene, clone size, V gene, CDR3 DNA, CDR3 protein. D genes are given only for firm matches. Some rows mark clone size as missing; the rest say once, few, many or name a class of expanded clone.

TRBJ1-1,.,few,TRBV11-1,TGTGCCAGCAGCTTAGCGCGACAGAACACTGAAGCTTTCTTT,CASSLARQNTEAFF
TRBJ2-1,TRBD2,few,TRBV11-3,TGTGCCAGCAGCTTTAGCGGGGGGGTATACAATGAGCAGTTCTTC,CASSFSGGVYNEQFF
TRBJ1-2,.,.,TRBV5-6,TGTGCCAGCAGCTTGTATTCCTATGGCTACACCTTC,CASSLYSYGYTF
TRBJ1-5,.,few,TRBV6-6,TGTGCCAGCAGTTACCCCACGGGGGGAAGCAATCAGCCCCAGCATTTT,CASSYPTGGSNQPQHF
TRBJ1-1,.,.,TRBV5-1,TGCGCCAGCAGCTTTAGTGCAGGGACTGAAGCTTTCTTT,CASSFSAGTEAFF
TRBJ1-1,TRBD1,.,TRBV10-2,TGCGCCAGCAGGGACCACTATCCGGGACAGGGGGCTGGGAACACTGAAGCTTTCTTT,CASRDHYPGQGAGNTEAFF
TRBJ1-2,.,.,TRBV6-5,TGTGCCAGCAGTTACTCCGGACAAGGAGCTAACTATGGCTACACCTTC,CASSYSGQGANYGYTF
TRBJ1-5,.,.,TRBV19,TGTGCCACCCGGGAAAATAGCAATCAGCCCCAGCATTTT,CATRENSNQPQHF
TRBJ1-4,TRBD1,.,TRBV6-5,TGTGCCAGCAGTCGACAGGGGGCGGGTGAAAAACTGTTTTTT,CASSRQGAGEKLFF
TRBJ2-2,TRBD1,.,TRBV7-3,TGTGCCAGCAGCTCGGGGACAGGGGGTCGTACCGGGGAGCTGTTTTTT,CASSSGTGGRTGELFF
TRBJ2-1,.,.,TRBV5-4,TGTGCCAGCAGCTTGGGGGGCGGGGGCCCGAACAATGAGCAGTTCTTC,CASSLGGGGPNNEQFF
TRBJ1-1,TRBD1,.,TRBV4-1,TGCGCCAGCCTACAGGGGGCTGGCGCTGAAGCTTTCTTT,CASLQGAGAEAFF
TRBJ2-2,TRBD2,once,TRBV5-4,TGTGCCAGCAGCTTGCGTAGCGGGGGGACCACCGGGGAGCTGTTTTTT,CASSLRSGGTTGELFF
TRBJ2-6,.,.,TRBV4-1,TGCGCCAGCAGCCAAGGACAGGAGATAAGGGCCAACGTCCTGACTTTC,CASSQGQEIRANVLTF
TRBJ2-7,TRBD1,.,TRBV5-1,TGCGCCAGCAGCTTGGAGGGGACAGGGGGAGGCGCGAATCGGTACTTC,CASSLEGTGGGANRYF
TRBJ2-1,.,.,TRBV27,TGTGCCAGCAGTTATCTATCACAGGTCTATGAGCAGTTCTTC,CASSYLSQVYEQFF
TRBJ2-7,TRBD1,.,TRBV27,TGTGCCAGCAGTGGGCAGGGGGAAATTTACTACGAGCAGTACTTC,CASSGQGEIYYEQYF
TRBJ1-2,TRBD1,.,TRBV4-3,TGCGCCAGCAGCCAAGCAGGGACAGGGCCCGGCTACACCTTC,CASSQAGTGPGYTF
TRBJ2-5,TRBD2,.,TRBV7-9,TGTGCCAGCAGCTTAAGCCACCGTAGCGGGGGGGCCGTGGGTGAGACCCAGTACTTC,CASSLSHRSGGAVGETQYF
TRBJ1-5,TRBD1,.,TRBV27,TGTGCCAGCAGTGACAGGGGCAATCAGCCCCAGCATTTT,CASSDRGNQPQHF
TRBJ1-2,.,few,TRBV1,TGCACCAGCACATTACCGGGACAGGCGTACTATGGCTACACCTTC,CTSTLPGQAYYGYTF
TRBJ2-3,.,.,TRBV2,TGTGCCAGTTCAGATGATACGCAGTATTTT,CASSDDTQYF
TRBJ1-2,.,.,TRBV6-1,TGTGCCAGCAGTGCCCAGGGGAACTATGGCTACACCTTC,CASSAQGNYGYTF
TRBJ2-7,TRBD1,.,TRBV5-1,TGCGCCAGCAGCCACGGGACAGGGAACTACGAGCAGTACTTC,CASSHGTGNYEQYF
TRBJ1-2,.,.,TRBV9,TGTGCCAGCACCAGAGGTGGCCTTAACTATGGCTACACCTTC,CASTRGGLNYGYTF
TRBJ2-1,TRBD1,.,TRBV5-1,TGCGCCAGCAGCTTACGGACAGGGGACAATGAGCAGTTCTTC,CASSLRTGDNEQFF
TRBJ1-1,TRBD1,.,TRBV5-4,TGTGCCAGCAGGTCCAGGGGGCTGGACACTGAAGCTTTCTTT,CASRSRGLDTEAFF
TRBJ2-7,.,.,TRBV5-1,TGCGCCAGCAGCCCTGAGGACATCCACGAGCAGTACTTC,CASSPEDIHEQYF
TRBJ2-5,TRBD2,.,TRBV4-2,TGTGCCAGCAGCCACCACACTAGCGGGGGGACCCAAGAGACCCAGTACTTC,CASSHHTSGGTQETQYF
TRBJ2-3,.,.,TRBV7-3,TGTGCCAGCAGCTCCCTGGCGGGAACCGTCCCCACAGATACGCAGTATTTT,CASSSLAGTVPTDTQYF
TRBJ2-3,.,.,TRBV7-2,TGTGCCAGCAGCTTAGGTTGGCGAGGGCCAGATACGCAGTATTTT,CASSLGWRGPDTQYF
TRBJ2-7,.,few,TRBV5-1,TGCGCCAGCAGCTTGGAAGTGGGGCGTGTGTACGAGCAGTACTTC,CASSLEVGRVYEQYF
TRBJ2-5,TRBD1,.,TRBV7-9,TGTGCCAGCAGCCAGGGACAGGGACAAGAGACCCAGTACTTC,CASSQGQGQETQYF
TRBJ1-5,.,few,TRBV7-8,TGTGCCAGCAGCTCCCGGGACACCAATCAGCCCCAGCATTTT,CASSSRDTNQPQHF
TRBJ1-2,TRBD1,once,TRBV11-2,TGTGCCAGCAGCCCCCGACAGGGGAACTATGGCTACACCTTC,CASSPRQGNYGYTF
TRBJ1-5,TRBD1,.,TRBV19,TGTGCCAGTAGTATAGGGGGACAGGGGTATCAGCCCCAGCATTTT,CASSIGGQGYQPQHF
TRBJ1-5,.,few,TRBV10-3,TGTGCCATCAGCGAAGCCGCTCGTCAGCCCCAGCATTTT,CAISEAARQPQHF
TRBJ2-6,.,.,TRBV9,TGTGCCAGCAGCGTAGGCCCTTTGACGGGCTCTGGGGCCAACGTCCTGACTTTC,CASSVGPLTGSGANVLTF
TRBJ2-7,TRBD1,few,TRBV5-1,TGCGCCAGCAGCTTAGACGGACAGGGTGGCCAGTACTTC,CASSLDGQGGQYF